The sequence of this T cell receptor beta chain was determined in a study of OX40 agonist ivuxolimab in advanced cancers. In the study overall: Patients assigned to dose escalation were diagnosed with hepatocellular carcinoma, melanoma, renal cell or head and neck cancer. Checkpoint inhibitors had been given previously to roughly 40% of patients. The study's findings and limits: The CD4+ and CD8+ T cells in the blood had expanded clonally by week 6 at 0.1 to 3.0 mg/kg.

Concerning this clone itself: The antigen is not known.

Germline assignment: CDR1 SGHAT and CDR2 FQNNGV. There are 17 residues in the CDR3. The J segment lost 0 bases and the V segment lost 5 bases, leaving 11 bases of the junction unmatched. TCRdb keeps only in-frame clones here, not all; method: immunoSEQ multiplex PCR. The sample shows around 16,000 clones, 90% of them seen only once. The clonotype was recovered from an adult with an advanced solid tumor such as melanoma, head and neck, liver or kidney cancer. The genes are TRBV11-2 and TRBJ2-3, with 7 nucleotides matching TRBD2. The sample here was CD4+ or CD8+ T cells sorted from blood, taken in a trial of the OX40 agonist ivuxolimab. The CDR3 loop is CASSGTIWRLSTDTQYF. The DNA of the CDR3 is TGTGCCAGCAGCGGGACTATCTGGAGGCTCAGCACAGATACGCAGTATTTT.